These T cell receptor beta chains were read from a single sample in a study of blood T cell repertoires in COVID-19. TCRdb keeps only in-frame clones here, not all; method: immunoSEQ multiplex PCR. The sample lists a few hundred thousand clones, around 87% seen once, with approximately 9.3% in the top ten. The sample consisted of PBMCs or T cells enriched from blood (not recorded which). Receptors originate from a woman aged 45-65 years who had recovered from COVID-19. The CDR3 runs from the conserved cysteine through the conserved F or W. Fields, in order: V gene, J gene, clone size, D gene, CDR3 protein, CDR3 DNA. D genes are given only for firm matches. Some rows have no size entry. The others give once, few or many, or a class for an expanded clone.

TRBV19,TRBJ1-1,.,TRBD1,CASSPGTGWTEAFF,TGTGCCAGTAGTCCCGGGACAGGGTGGACTGAAGCTTTCTTT
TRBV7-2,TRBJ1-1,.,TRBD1,CASSLTRQGKDTEAFF,TGTGCCAGCAGCTTAACCCGACAGGGGAAAGACACTGAAGCTTTCTTT
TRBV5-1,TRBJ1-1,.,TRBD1,CASTRDSVVNTEAFF,TGCGCCAGCACTAGGGACAGCGTCGTGAACACTGAAGCTTTCTTT
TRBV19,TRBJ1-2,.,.,CASSETGAYGYTF,TGTGCCAGTAGTGAGACAGGCGCCTATGGCTACACCTTC
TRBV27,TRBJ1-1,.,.,CASSFSGDHTEAFF,TGTGCCAGCAGTTTTTCAGGGGATCACACTGAAGCTTTCTTT
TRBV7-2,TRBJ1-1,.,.,CASSYNRAIMNTEAFF,TGTGCCAGCAGCTACAACAGAGCTATCATGAACACTGAAGCTTTCTTT
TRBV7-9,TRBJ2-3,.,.,CASSPQDTNTDTQYF,TGTGCCAGCAGCCCCCAGGACACAAACACAGATACGCAGTATTTT
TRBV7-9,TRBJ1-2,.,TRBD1,CASSPRGESYGYTF,TGTGCCAGCAGCCCCAGGGGGGAATCCTATGGCTACACCTTC
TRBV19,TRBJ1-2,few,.,CASSIGPERQGYTF,TGTGCCAGTAGTATAGGGCCCGAGAGGCAAGGCTACACCTTC
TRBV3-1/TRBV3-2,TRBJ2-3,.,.,CASSPVGAGSTDTQYF,TGTGCCAGCAGCCCGGTTGGGGCCGGAAGCACAGATACGCAGTATTTT
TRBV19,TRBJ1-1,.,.,CASTLQGLRTEAFF,TGTGCCAGTACCTTACAGGGATTGAGGACTGAAGCTTTCTTT
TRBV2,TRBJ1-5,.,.,CASSDPTGHQPQHF,TGTGCCAGCAGTGATCCAACAGGTCATCAGCCCCAGCATTTT
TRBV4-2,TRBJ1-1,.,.,CASSSSRDEAFF,TGTGCCAGCAGCTCAAGTCGGGATGAAGCTTTCTTT
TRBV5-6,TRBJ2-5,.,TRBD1,CASSIGTGKETQYF,TGTGCCAGCAGCATCGGGACAGGGAAAGAGACCCAGTACTTC
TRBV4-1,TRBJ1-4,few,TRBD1,CASSQERQGEKLFF,TGCGCCAGCAGCCAAGAGAGACAGGGGGAAAAACTGTTTTTT
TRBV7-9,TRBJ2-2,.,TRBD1,CASSRDRALGAGELFF,TGTGCCAGCAGCCGGGACAGGGCACTTGGGGCCGGGGAGCTGTTTTTT
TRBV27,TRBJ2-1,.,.,CASSLLGATEQFF,TGTGCCAGCAGTTTATTGGGGGCGACTGAGCAGTTCTTC
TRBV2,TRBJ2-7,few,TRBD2,CASSGVAGGSEQYF,TGTGCCAGCAGTGGGGTAGCGGGGGGATCCGAGCAGTACTTC
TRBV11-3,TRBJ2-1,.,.,CASSPHRGGFNNEQFF,TGTGCCAGCAGCCCCCACCGTGGGGGGTTTAACAATGAGCAGTTCTTC
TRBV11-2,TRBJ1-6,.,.,CASSQTDYNSPLHF,TGTGCCAGCAGCCAAACTGACTATAATTCACCCCTCCACTTT
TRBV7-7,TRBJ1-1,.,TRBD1,CASSPILKPGQGKAFF,TGTGCTAGCAGCCCTATACTAAAACCGGGACAGGGAAAAGCTTTCTTT
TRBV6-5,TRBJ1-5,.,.,CASSYSSGQPQHF,TGTGCCAGCAGTTACTCGAGTGGTCAGCCCCAGCATTTT
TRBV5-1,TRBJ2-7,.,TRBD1,CASSWGQTYEQYF,TGCGCCAGCAGCTGGGGACAGACCTACGAGCAGTACTTC
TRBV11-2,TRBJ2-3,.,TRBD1,CASSLTRQGGTDTQYF,TGTGCCAGCAGCCTTACCAGACAGGGAGGCACAGATACGCAGTATTTT
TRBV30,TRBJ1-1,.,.,CAWTRSANTEAFF,TGTGCCTGGACCCGGTCCGCGAACACTGAAGCTTTCTTT
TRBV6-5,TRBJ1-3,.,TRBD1,CASSGQAVGDTIYF,TGTGCCAGCTCCGGACAGGCAGTGGGAGACACCATATATTTT
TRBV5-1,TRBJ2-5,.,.,CASSLAGDRGSETQYF,TGCGCCAGCAGCTTGGCGGGGGATCGAGGAAGCGAGACCCAGTACTTC
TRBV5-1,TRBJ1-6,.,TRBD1,CASRVQGDNSPLHF,TGCGCCAGCAGGGTACAGGGGGATAATTCACCCCTCCACTTT
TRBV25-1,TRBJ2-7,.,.,CASSEPGTRAYEQYF,TGTGCCAGCAGTGAACCGGGGACAAGAGCCTACGAGCAGTACTTC
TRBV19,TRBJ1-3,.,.,CASSMGASSGNTIYF,TGTGCCAGTAGTATGGGAGCAAGCTCTGGAAACACCATATATTTT
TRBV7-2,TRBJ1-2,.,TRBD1,CASSSPRQGALFNYGYTF,TGTGCCAGCAGCTCTCCCCGACAGGGGGCTCTGTTTAACTATGGCTACACCTTC
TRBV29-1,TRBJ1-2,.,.,CSVEGLRYGYTF,TGCAGCGTTGAGGGACTGAGATATGGCTACACCTTC
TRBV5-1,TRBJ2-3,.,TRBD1,CASSAGQGMTDTQYF,TGCGCCAGCAGCGCGGGACAGGGGATGACAGATACGCAGTATTTT
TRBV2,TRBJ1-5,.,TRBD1,CASSGSGGQGGQPQHF,TGTGCCAGCAGTGGAAGTGGGGGACAGGGGGGTCAGCCCCAGCATTTT
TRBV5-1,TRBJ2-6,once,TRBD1,CASSPGQGSTGANVLTF,TGCGCCAGCAGCCCCGGACAGGGCTCGACTGGGGCCAACGTCCTGACTTTC
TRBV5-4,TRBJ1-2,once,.,CASRPGQINYGYTF,TGTGCCAGCAGACCTGGACAGATTAACTATGGCTACACCTTC
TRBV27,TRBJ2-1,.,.,CASREGYGPYNEQFF,TGTGCCAGCAGGGAGGGGTACGGTCCCTACAATGAGCAGTTCTTC
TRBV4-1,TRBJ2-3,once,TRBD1,CASSPWGQASTDTQYF,TGCGCCAGCAGCCCGTGGGGACAGGCAAGCACAGATACGCAGTATTTT
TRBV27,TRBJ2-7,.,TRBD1,CASSDRDRGYEQYF,TGTGCCAGCAGTGACCGGGACAGGGGCTACGAGCAGTACTTC
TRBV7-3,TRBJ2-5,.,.,CASSLLGAARETQYF,TGTGCCAGCAGCTTGTTGGGGGCGGCGCGAGAGACCCAGTACTTC
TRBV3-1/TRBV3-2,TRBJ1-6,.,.,CASSQGGPGRDNSPLHF,TGTGCCAGCAGCCAAGGGGGCCCAGGCCGCGATAATTCACCCCTCCACTTT
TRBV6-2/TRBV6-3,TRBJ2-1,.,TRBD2,CASSDGLVLGDEQFF,TGTGCCAGCAGTGATGGACTAGTGTTAGGAGATGAGCAGTTCTTC
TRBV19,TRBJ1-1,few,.,CASNTGSLDQPLF,TGTGCCAGTAACACAGGGTCTTTGGACCAACCCCTCTTT
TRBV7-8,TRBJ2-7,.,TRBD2,CASSGLAGGLSYEQYF,TGTGCCAGCTCGGGACTAGCGGGGGGCCTCTCCTACGAGCAGTACTTC
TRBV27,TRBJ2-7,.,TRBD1,CASSRSSGQGMSEQYF,TGTGCCAGCAGTCGATCATCGGGACAGGGCATGTCCGAGCAGTACTTC
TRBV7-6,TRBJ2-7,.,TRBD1,CASSFRTGMGYEQYF,TGTGCCAGCAGCTTTAGGACAGGAATGGGATACGAGCAGTACTTC
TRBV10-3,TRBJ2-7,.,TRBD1,CAISRDRPTYEQYF,TGTGCCATCAGCCGGGACAGGCCCACCTACGAGCAGTACTTC
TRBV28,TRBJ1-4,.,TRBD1,CASSLGTGNEKLFF,TGTGCCAGCAGTTTAGGGACAGGGAATGAAAAACTGTTTTTT
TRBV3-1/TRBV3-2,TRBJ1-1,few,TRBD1,CASSQATGGRWTEAFF,TGTGCCAGCAGCCAAGCGACAGGGGGGAGATGGACTGAAGCTTTCTTT
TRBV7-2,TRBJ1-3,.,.,CASSPRLTSGNTIYF,TGTGCCAGCAGCCCACGACTGACCTCTGGAAACACCATATATTTT
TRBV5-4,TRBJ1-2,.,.,CASSQGQTYYTF,TGTGCCAGCAGCCAAGGACAGACCTACTACACCTTC
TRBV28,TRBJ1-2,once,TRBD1,CASRSPGTGGSGYTF,TGTGCCAGCAGGAGCCCCGGGACAGGGGGCTCTGGCTACACCTTC
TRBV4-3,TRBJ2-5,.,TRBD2,CASSQGPSGGAELLQETQYF,TGCGCCAGCAGCCAAGGGCCTAGCGGGGGGGCGGAGTTACTCCAAGAGACCCAGTACTTC
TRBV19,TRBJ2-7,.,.,CASSLTGETYEQYF,TGTGCCAGTTCGTTGACAGGCGAAACCTACGAGCAGTACTTC
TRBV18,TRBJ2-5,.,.,CASSPPITRETQYF,TGTGCCAGCTCACCACCGATCACTCGAGAGACCCAGTACTTC